The 24 T cell receptor beta chains below all came from one sample that was sequenced in a study of T cells after yellow fever vaccination. From the 5' RACE reads, TCRdb called clonotypes with MiXCR, one entry per CDR3 protein. The table includes just under 600,000 distinct CDR3 sequences, roughly 14% detected once. The input for sequencing was PBMCs, taken on the day of the yellow fever booster vaccination. These receptors originate from a man under 40 who received the YFV17D yellow fever vaccine.

This chain joins TRBV6-2 or TRBV6-3 and TRBJ2-7, with D tentatively TRBD1 (5 bases). This CDR3 region has 16 residues. Germline V lookup: CDR1 MNHEY, CDR2 SVGEGT. Trimming took 6 bases from V and 3 from J, leaving 21 bases between them. The CDR3 loop is CASRSPLGPEIYEQYF. The CDR3 DNA follows: TGTGCCAGCAGATCCCCGTTGGGGCCTGAGATCTACGAGCAGTACTTC.

This clonotype showed up just a few times. V usage is TRBV20-1 and J usage is TRBJ1-6; D unresolved. Per the germline V gene, CDR1 is DFQATT and CDR2 is SNEGSKA (reference sequence). Trimming pared 6 bases from V and 3 bases from J, leaving 12 bases between. The CDR3 has 14 amino acids. CDR3 DNA: TGCAGTGCCCGAGGGCGTAGCTATAATTCACCCCTCCACTTT. Translated, it gives CSARGRSYNSPLHF.

V and J are TRBV5-1 and TRBJ1-4; 11 bases are shared with TRBD1. The CDR3 consists of 16 residues. CDR1 is SGHRS, CDR2 YFSETQ, per germline. The V segment lost 1 base and the J segment 7 bases; nucleotides outside the gene matches: 6. CDR3 amino acids: CASSLTGQGAGEKLFF. The CDR3 nucleotides read TGCGCCAGCAGCTTGACCGGACAGGGGGCTGGTGAAAAACTGTTTTTT. Drawing the rest from reference TRBV5-1 and TRBJ1-4, the complete variable domain is KAGVTQTPRYLIKTRGQQVTLSCSPISGHRSVSWYQQTPGQGLQFLFEYFSETQRNKGNFPGRFSGRQFSNSRSEMNVSTLELGDSALYLCASSLTGQGAGEKLFFGSGTQLSVL.

V gene TRBV12-3 or TRBV12-4 combines with J gene TRBJ1-2; TRBD1 is a possible D gene (5 bases). The germline V and J ends were trimmed by 1 base and 8 bases, with 11 bases remaining between them. The CDR3 totals 13 residues. CDR3: CASSLEGIGGYTF. DNA of the CDR3: TGTGCCAGCAGTTTAGAGGGGATTGGAGGCTACACCTTC.

The chain joins TRBV27 to TRBJ2-1, with 7 nucleotides matching TRBD2. The germline V gene encodes CDR1 MNHEY and CDR2 SMNVEV (reference sequence). Losses at the gene ends were 3 bases for V and 2 bases for J; bases not matched to a gene: 1. The CDR3 covers 14 residues. The CDR3 loop is CASSFGLAYNEQFF. CDR3 sequence (DNA): TGTGCCAGCAGTTTTGGACTAGCCTACAATGAGCAGTTCTTC.

The V gene is TRBV5-5, the J gene TRBJ2-5; D is perhaps TRBD1 (6 bases). Germline V lookup: CDR1 SGHKS, CDR2 YYEKEE (reference sequence). The CDR3 loop spans 14 amino acids. V was clipped by 4 bases and J by 5 bases, with 15 bases between them. CDR3 DNA: TGTGCCAGCAGCCTGTTGGGGGCTCGGGAGACCCAGTACTTC. Translation: CASSLLGARETQYF. Full variable domain (remainder filled in from reference TRBV5-5 and TRBJ2-5): DAGVTQSPTHLIKTRGQQVTLRCSPISGHKSVSWYQQVLGQGPQFIFQYYEKEERGRGNFPDRFSARQFPNYSSELNVNALLLGDSALYLCASSLLGARETQYFGPGTRLLVL.

This clonotype was detected once. The CDR3 protein is CASTSEGLRNSPLHF. The DNA for the CDR3 is TGTGCCAGCACCTCAGAGGGGTTGAGAAATTCACCCCTCCACTTT. This sequence joins TRBV12-3 or TRBV12-4 and TRBJ1-6, with D possibly TRBD1 on 5 matching bases. CDR3 length: 15 residues. V dropped 7 bases and J dropped 7 bases, with 17 bases sitting between them.

The chain joins TRBV25-1 to TRBJ1-2, with 8 bases identical to TRBD1. This CDR3 is built from 17 residues. Unmatched junction bases numbered 10, after V lost 4 bases and J lost 0 bases. Germline assignment: CDR1 MGHDK and CDR2 SYGVNS. The chain's CDR3 is CASSATGGWGANYGYTF. DNA for the CDR3: TGTGCCAGCAGTGCCACAGGGGGTTGGGGGGCTAACTATGGCTACACCTTC.

CDR3 in amino acids: CASSWGSGLDGYTF. CDR3 bases: TGTGCCAGCAGCTGGGGGTCGGGTCTGGATGGCTACACCTTC. This chain connects TRBV5-6 to TRBJ1-2, with D tentatively TRBD1 (5 bases). The CDR3 runs 14 residues. Trimming removed 3 bases from V and 6 bases from J, with 15 bases in between. Germline CDR1 and CDR2: SGHDT and YYEEEE. The full variable domain, rest sourced from reference TRBV5-6 and TRBJ1-2, is DAGVTQSPTHLIKTRGQQVTLRCSPKSGHDTVSWYQQALGQGPQFIFQYYEEEERQRGNFPDRFSGHQFPNYSSELNVNALLLGDSALYLCASSWGSGLDGYTFGSGTRLTVV.

The chain employs TRBV20-1 and TRBJ2-3, with 14 bases identical to TRBD2. The V and J ends lost 6 bases and 6 bases, in that order; junction bases with no gene match: 23. The length of the CDR3 is 20 residues. Germline V gives CDR1 DFQATT, CDR2 SNEGSKA (reference sequence). The CDR3 DNA reads TGCAGTGCCCCGCTTCAAGGACTAGCGGGAGGCCAGATCCGCCCGGATACGCAGTATTTT. Its translation is CSAPLQGLAGGQIRPDTQYF.

This CDR3 reads CASSLNRGAYNEQFF. CDR3 coding DNA: TGTGCCAGCAGCTTAAACAGGGGAGCCTACAATGAGCAGTTCTTC. V and J are TRBV7-2 and TRBJ2-1; 7 bases line up with TRBD1. The germline CDR1 and CDR2 sequences are SGHTA and FQGNSA. This CDR3 contains 15 residues. The V segment lost 2 bases and the J segment 2 bases; nucleotides outside the gene matches: 3.

This clonotype was counted a few times. V and J are TRBV7-9 and TRBJ2-7, with D possibly TRBD2 on 5 matching bases. Germline CDR1 SEHNR, CDR2 FQNEAQ (reference sequence). This CDR3 has 14 amino acids. With 3 bases removed from V and 2 bases from J, the gap between germline ends came to 11 bases. DNA for the CDR3: TGTGCCAGCAGCTTGAACCCCGGGACCTACGAGCAGTACTTC. Protein sequence: CASSLNPGTYEQYF. Drawing the rest from reference TRBV7-9 and TRBJ2-7, the complete variable domain is DTGVSQNPRHKITKRGQNVTFRCDPISEHNRLYWYRQTLGQGPEFLTYFQNEAQLEKSRLLSDRFSAERPKGSFSTLEIQRTEQGDSAMYLCASSLNPGTYEQYFGPGTRLTVT.

The rearrangement joins TRBV11-2 to TRBJ2-3, with no clear D. The CDR3 is 13 amino acids. Germline lookup yields CDR1 SGHAT and CDR2 FQNNGV. V shed 1 base and J shed 8 bases, with 10 bases lying between them. The chain's CDR3 is CASSLGPVVTQYF. CDR3 nucleotide sequence: TGTGCCAGCAGCTTAGGCCCTGTGGTTACGCAGTATTTT.

The sample holds a few counts of this clonotype. V usage is TRBV27 and J usage is TRBJ2-5; TRBD2 matches at 7 bases. Germline CDR1 MNHEY, CDR2 SMNVEV (reference sequence). J was trimmed by 4 bases and V by 0 bases; bases with no gene match: 8. The CDR3 extends over 16 amino acids. CDR3 sequence (DNA): TGTGCCAGCAGTTTATCCGGCGGGAGAGCGGGAGAGACCCAGTACTTC. Residues: CASSLSGGRAGETQYF.

This clonotype appeared a few times. This chain uses TRBV6-1 with TRBJ2-4, with TRBD1 identical over 10 bases. The CDR3 extends over 15 amino acids. The V gene end was trimmed by 5 bases and the J gene end by 3 bases; junction bases not matched to a gene: 4. CDR1 and CDR2 (germline): MNHNS, SASEGT. The CDR3 DNA sequence: TGTGCCAGCAGTAGACAGGGGGCAGGCAAAAACATTCAGTACTTC. Translation gives CASSRQGAGKNIQYF.

The chain uses TRBV7-2 and TRBJ2-1, with D possibly matching TRBD1 (7 bases). V lost 5 bases, J lost 4 bases, and 15 bases lay in between. The CDR3 consists of 15 residues. Germline V gene lookup returns CDR1 SGHTA and CDR2 FQGNSA. Here the CDR3 reads CASSPGGTGYNEQFF. The CDR3 DNA sequence: TGTGCCAGCAGCCCAGGGGGGACTGGGTACAATGAGCAGTTCTTC.

The rearrangement links TRBV29-1 to TRBJ2-1, with a weak D call TRBD2 (5 bases). V was trimmed by 3 bases and J by 0 bases, leaving 12 bases between them. The germline V gene encodes CDR1 SQVTM and CDR2 ANQGSEA. The CDR3 sequence is 15 residues long. Here the CDR3 DNA reads TGCAGCGTTGAGGTGCCGGGAAGCTCCTACAATGAGCAGTTCTTC. It translates to CSVEVPGSSYNEQFF.

This clonotype has a handful of counts. J is TRBJ2-5 and V is TRBV6-1; D is possibly TRBD1 (5 bases). Germline V gene lookup returns CDR1 MNHNS and CDR2 SASEGT. The CDR3 loop spans 15 amino acids. V shed 5 bases and J shed 5 bases, with 18 bases lying between them. For the CDR3, the DNA is TGTGCCAGCAGTCTTACCGGACAAGCCGGGGAGACCCAGTACTTC. Translating it yields CASSLTGQAGETQYF.

CDR3 amino acids: CASSLFETGVRGEAFF. DNA for the CDR3: TGTGCCAGCAGCTTATTCGAGACAGGGGTTCGGGGTGAAGCTTTCTTT. The chain is built from TRBV11-2 and TRBJ1-1, with 8 bases fitting TRBD1. Germline CDR1 reads SGHAT; CDR2 reads FQNNGV. The CDR3 has 16 residues. V lost 2 bases, J lost 7 bases, and 12 bases stayed unmatched.

This clonotype has a handful of counts. The genes are TRBV24-1 and TRBJ2-5; 7 nucleotides line up with TRBD2. CDR3 length equals 12 residues. CDR1 is KGHDR and CDR2 is SFDVKD in the germline V gene. Trimming removed 11 bases from V and 2 bases from J; junction bases left unmatched: 4. This chain's CDR3 is CASRGEQETQYF. CDR3 nucleotides: TGTGCCAGCCGGGGGGAACAAGAGACCCAGTACTTC.

The V call is TRBV9, the J call TRBJ2-1; the match to TRBD1 covers 9 bases. Looked up from germline, CDR1 is SGDLS and CDR2 is YYNGEE. The CDR3 is made up of 14 amino acids. V trimming: 4 bases; J trimming: 5 bases; junction bases outside the gene matches: 4. The CDR3 DNA sequence: TGTGCCAGCAGCAAGACAGGGGGGAACAATGAGCAGTTCTTC. It specifies CASSKTGGNNEQFF.

The rearrangement uses TRBV4-3 and TRBJ2-3; 7 nucleotides line up with TRBD2. V shed 0 bases and J 3 bases; nucleotides not matched to a gene: 15. CDR3 size: 19 residues. Germline CDR1 is LGHNA and CDR2 is YSLEER. Written as DNA, the CDR3 is TGCGCCAGCAGCCAAGAGTACTACTCGGCGGGAGCGGGGACAGATACGCAGTATTTT. Protein product: CASSQEYYSAGAGTDTQYF.

The chain links TRBV12-3 or TRBV12-4 to TRBJ1-6, with D uncertain. The CDR3 runs 12 residues. V was shortened by 8 bases and J by 5 bases, with 7 bases between the two germline ends. The CDR3: CASRGHNSPLHF. The CDR3 DNA reads as TGTGCCAGCCGTGGTCATAATTCACCCCTCCACTTT.

CDR3 sequence: CASSSPHEQYF. CDR3 in DNA: TGTGCCAGCAGCTCTCCCCACGAGCAGTACTTC. The genes are TRBV7-2 and TRBJ2-7; D is unresolved. Germline CDR1 is SGHTA and CDR2 is FQGNSA. V dropped 4 bases and J dropped 5 bases, with 6 bases sitting between them. The CDR3 runs 11 residues.